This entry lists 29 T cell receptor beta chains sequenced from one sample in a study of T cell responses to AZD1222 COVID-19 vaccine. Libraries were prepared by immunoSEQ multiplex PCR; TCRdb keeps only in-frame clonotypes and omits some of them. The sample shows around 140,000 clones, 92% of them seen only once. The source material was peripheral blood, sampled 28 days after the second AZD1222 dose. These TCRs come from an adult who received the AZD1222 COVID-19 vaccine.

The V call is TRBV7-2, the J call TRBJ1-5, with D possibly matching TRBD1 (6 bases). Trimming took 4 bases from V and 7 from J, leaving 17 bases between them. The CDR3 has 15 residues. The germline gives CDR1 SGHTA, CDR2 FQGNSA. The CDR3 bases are TGTGCCAGCAGCTCGAGGGGGGGGCAGGGACAGCCCCAGCATTTT. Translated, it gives CASSSRGGQGQPQHF.

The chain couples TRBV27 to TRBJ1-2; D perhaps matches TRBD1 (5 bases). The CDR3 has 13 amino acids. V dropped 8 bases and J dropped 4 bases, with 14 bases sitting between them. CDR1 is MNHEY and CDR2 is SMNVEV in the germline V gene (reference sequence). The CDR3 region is CASSPRGFYGYTF. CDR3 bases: TGTGCCAGCTCACCAAGGGGTTTCTATGGCTACACCTTC.

The CDR3 nucleotides read TGTGCCAGCAGCGGGCCTAGGTACGGGGACCTTAATGAAAAACTGTTTTTT. It specifies CASSGPRYGDLNEKLFF. The chain couples TRBV5-6 to TRBJ1-4, with D possibly matching TRBD1 (5 bases). The V gene's germline CDR1 is SGHDT and CDR2 YYEEEE. The length of the CDR3 is 17 residues. V gave up 4 bases and J gave up 4 bases, with 20 bases separating them.

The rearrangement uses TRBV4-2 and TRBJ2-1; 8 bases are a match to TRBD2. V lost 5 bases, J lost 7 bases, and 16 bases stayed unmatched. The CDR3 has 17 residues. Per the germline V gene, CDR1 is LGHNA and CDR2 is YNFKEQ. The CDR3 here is CASSALGETGGANEQFF. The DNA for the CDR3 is TGTGCCAGCAGCGCCCTGGGTGAGACGGGGGGGGCGAATGAGCAGTTCTTC.

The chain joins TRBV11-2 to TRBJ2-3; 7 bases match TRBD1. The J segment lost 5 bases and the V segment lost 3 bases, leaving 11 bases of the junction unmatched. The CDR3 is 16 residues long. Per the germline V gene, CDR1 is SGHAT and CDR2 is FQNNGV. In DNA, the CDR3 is TGTGCCAGCAGCTTCATGACAGGGTATTCGGGAGATACGCAGTATTTT. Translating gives CASSFMTGYSGDTQYF.

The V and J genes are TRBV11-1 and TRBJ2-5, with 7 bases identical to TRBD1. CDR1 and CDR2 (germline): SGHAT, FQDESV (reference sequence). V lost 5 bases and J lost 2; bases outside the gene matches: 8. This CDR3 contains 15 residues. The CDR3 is CASSQPTGKQETQYF. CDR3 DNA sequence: TGTGCCAGCAGCCAACCGACAGGGAAGCAAGAGACCCAGTACTTC.

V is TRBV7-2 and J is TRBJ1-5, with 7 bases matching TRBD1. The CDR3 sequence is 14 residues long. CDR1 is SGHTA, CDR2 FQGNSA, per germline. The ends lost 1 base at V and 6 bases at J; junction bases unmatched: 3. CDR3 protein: CASSLDRGGQPQHF. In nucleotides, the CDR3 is TGTGCCAGCAGCTTAGACAGGGGCGGTCAGCCCCAGCATTTT.

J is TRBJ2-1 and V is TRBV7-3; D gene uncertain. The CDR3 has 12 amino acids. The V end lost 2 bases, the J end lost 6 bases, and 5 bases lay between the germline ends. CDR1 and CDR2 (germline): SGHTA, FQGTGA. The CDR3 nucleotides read TGTGCCAGCAGCTTACGCAGCAATGAGCAGTTCTTC. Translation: CASSLRSNEQFF. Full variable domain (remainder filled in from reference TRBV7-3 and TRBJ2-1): GAGVSQTPSNKVTEKGKYVELRCDPISGHTALYWYRQSLGQGPEFLIYFQGTGAADDSGLPNDRFFAVRPEGSVSTLKIQRTERGDSAVYLCASSLRSNEQFFGPGTRLTVL.

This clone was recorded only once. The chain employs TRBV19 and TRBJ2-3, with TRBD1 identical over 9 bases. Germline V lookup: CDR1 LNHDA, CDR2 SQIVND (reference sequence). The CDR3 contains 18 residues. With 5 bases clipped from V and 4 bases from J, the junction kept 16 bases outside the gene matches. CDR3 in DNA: TGTGCCAGTAGTCCCAAAAGGGGCTGGGGACAGGGTGCAGATACGCAGTATTTT. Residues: CASSPKRGWGQGADTQYF.

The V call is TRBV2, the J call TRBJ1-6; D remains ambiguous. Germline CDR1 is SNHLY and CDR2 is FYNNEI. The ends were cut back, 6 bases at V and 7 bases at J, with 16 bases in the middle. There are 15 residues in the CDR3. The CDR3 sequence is CASRELRSWNSPLHF. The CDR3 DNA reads TGTGCCAGCAGGGAACTCAGGAGTTGGAATTCACCCCTCCACTTT.

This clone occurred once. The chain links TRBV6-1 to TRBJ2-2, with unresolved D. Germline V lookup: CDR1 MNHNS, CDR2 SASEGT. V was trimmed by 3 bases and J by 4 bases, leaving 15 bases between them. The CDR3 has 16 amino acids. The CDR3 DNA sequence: TGTGCCAGCAGTGAGGCCCCGGCGGCCTCCACCGGGGAGCTGTTTTTT. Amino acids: CASSEAPAASTGELFF.

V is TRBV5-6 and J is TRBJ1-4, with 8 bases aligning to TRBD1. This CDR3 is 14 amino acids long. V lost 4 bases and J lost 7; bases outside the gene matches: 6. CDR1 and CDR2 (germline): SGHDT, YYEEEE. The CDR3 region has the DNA TGTGCCAGCAGCCGACTGGACAGGGTTGAAAAACTGTTTTTT. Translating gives CASSRLDRVEKLFF.

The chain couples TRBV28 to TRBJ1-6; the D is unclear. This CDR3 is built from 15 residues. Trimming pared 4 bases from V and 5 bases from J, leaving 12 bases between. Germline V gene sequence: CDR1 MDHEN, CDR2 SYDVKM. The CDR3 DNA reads TGTGCCAGCAGTTGGATGTCGTCCAATAATTCACCCCTCCACTTT. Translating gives CASSWMSSNNSPLHF.

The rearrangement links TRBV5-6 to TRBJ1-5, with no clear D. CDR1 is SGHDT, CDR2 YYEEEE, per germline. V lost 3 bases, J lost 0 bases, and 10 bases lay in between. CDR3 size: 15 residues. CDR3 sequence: CASSSRGLSNQPQHF. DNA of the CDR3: TGTGCCAGCAGCTCTCGAGGACTTAGCAATCAGCCCCAGCATTTT.

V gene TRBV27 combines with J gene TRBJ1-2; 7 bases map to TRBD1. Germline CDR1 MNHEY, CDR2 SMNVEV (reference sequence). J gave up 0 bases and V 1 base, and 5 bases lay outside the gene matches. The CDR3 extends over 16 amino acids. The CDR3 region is CASSLFPGTANYGYTF. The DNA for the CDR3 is TGTGCCAGCAGTTTATTCCCCGGGACAGCTAACTATGGCTACACCTTC.

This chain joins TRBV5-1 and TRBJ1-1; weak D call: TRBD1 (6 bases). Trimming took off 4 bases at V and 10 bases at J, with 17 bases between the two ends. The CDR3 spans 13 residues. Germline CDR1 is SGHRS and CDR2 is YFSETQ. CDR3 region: CASSGGGAVAAFF. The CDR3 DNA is TGCGCCAGCAGCGGCGGGGGGGCCGTGGCAGCTTTCTTT. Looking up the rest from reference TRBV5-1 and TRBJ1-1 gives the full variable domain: KAGVTQTPRYLIKTRGQQVTLSCSPISGHRSVSWYQQTPGQGLQFLFEYFSETQRNKGNFPGRFSGRQFSNSRSEMNVSTLELGDSALYLCASSGGGAVAAFFGQGTRLTVV.

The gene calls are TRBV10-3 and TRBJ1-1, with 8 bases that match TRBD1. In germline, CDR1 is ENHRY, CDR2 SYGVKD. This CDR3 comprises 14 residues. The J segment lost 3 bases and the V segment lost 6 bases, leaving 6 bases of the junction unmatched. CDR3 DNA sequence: TGTGCCATCAGCGGACAGGGAGGGGACACTGAAGCTTTCTTT. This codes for CAISGQGGDTEAFF.

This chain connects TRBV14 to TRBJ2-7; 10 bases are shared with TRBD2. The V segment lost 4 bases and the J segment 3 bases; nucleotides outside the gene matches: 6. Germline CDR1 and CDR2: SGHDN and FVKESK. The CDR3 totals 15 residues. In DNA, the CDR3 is TGTGCCAGCAGCCGGAGGACTAGCGGTCTCTACGAGCAGTACTTC. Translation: CASSRRTSGLYEQYF.

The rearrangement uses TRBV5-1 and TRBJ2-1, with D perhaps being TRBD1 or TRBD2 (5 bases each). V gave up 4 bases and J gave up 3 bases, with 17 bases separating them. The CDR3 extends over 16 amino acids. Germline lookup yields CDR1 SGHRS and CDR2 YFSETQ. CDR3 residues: CASSPVGTAGYNEQFF. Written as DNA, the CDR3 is TGCGCCAGCAGCCCGGTGGGGACCGCAGGCTACAATGAGCAGTTCTTC.

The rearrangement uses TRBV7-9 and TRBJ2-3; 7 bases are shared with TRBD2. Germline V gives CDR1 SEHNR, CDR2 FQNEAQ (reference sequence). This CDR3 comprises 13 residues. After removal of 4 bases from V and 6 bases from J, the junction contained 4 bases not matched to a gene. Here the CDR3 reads CASSSGTIDTQYF. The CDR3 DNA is TGTGCCAGCAGCTCCGGGACTATCGATACGCAGTATTTT.

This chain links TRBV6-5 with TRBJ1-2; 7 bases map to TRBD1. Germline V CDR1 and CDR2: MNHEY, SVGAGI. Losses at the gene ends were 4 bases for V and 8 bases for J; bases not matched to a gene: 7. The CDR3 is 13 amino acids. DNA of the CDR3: TGTGCCAGCAGTTCACGACAGGGACACGGCTACACCTTC. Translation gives CASSSRQGHGYTF.

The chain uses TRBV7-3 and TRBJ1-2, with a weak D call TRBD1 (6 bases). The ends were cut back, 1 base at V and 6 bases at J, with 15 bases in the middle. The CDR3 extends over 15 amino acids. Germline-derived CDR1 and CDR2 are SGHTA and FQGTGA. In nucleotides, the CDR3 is TGTGCCAGCAGCTTAATCGGGGGCATAGCCGATGGCTACACCTTC. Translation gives CASSLIGGIADGYTF.

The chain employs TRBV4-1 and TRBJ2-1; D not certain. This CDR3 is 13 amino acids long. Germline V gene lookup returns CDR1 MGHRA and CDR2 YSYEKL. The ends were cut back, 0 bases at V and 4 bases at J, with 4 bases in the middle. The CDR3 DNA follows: TGCGCCAGCAGCCAAGAAGTTTACAATGAGCAGTTCTTC. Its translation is CASSQEVYNEQFF.

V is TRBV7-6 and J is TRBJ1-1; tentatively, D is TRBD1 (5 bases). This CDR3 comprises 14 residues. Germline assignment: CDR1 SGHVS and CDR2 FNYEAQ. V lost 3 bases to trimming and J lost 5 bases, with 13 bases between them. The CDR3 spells CASSFSGGGTEAFF. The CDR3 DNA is TGTGCCAGCAGCTTCTCCGGGGGTGGTACTGAAGCTTTCTTT.

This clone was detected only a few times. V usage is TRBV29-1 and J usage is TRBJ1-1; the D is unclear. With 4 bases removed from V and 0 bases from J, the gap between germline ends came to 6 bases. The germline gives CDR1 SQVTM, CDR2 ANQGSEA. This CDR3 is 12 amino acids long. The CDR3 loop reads CSVVPMNTEAFF. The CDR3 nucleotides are TGCAGCGTTGTACCAATGAACACTGAAGCTTTCTTT.

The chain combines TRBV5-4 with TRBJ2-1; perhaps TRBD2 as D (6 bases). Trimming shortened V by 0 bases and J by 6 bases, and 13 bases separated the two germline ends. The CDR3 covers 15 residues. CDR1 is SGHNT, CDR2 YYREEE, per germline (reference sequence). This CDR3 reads CASSLDGGGLNEQFF. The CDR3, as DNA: TGTGCCAGCAGCTTGGACGGGGGAGGACTCAATGAGCAGTTCTTC.

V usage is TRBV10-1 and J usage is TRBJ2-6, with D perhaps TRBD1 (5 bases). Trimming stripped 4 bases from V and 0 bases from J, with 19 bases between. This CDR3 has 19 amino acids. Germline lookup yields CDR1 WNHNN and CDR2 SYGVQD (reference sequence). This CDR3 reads CASSVAEPWTCSGANVLTF. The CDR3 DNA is TGCGCCAGCAGTGTGGCAGAGCCCTGGACATGCTCTGGGGCCAACGTCCTGACTTTC.

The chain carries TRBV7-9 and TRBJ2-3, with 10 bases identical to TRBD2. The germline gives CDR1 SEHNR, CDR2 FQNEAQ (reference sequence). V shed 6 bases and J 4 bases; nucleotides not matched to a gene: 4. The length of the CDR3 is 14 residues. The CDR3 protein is CASRPGTSADTQYF. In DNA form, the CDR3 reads TGTGCCAGCAGACCCGGGACTAGCGCAGATACGCAGTATTTT.

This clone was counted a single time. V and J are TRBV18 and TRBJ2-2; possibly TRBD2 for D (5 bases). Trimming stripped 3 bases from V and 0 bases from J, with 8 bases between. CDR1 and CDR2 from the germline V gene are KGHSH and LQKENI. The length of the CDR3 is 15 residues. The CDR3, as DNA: TGTGCCAGCTCACCGAGGGAGTCGAACACCGGGGAGCTGTTTTTT. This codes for CASSPRESNTGELFF.